The 13 T cell receptor beta chains given below trace back to one sample, sequenced in a study of cytomegalovirus exposure and HLA in healthy donors. Profiling relied on immunoSEQ multiplex PCR, and the TCRdb table lists in-frame clones only, not all of them. The sample has under 130,000 clones, approximately 90% seen once. The sample was PBMCs. All receptors derive from a young woman in good health and CMV-seropositive.

The CDR3 DNA reads TGCAGCGTTGAGGACAGGGGTAAGCAGTACTTC. It codes for CSVEDRGKQYF. The chain recombines TRBV29-1 with TRBJ2-7, with 9 bases aligning to TRBD1. This CDR3 region has 11 residues. With V trimmed by 3 bases and J by 8 bases, 2 bases remained unmatched. The germline gives CDR1 SQVTM, CDR2 ANQGSEA.

The chain has TRBV7-6 and TRBJ1-1; 9 bases map to TRBD1. This CDR3 is 15 amino acids long. J was trimmed by 5 bases and V by 4 bases; bases with no gene match: 8. Germline CDR1 and CDR2: SGHVS and FNYEAQ. CDR3 nucleotides: TGTGCCAGCAGCTCGGGACGACAGGGGGGGACTGAAGCTTTCTTT. It is translated as CASSSGRQGGTEAFF.

CDR3 residues: CASSDEGAGGGYEQYF. The CDR3 region has the DNA TGCGCCAGCAGCGACGAGGGAGCGGGAGGTGGCTACGAGCAGTACTTC. The chain couples TRBV5-1 to TRBJ2-7; 9 bases fit TRBD2. Germline assignment: CDR1 SGHRS and CDR2 YFSETQ. With V trimmed by 4 bases and J by 3 bases, 11 bases remained unmatched. There are 16 residues in the CDR3.

This rearrangement joins TRBV5-6 to TRBJ2-2, with D unresolved. V was shortened by 1 base and J by 1 base, with 5 bases between the two germline ends. This CDR3 comprises 14 residues. The germline V gene has CDR1 SGHDT and CDR2 YYEEEE. CDR3 nucleotides: TGTGCCAGCAGCTTGTCAGGGAACACCGGGGAGCTGTTTTTT. Its translation is CASSLSGNTGELFF.

The genes are TRBV19 and TRBJ2-3, with D tentatively TRBD1 (5 bases). CDR3 size: 15 residues. Germline assignment: CDR1 LNHDA and CDR2 SQIVND (reference sequence). Between the trimmed V and J ends, which lost 10 bases and 1 base, there was a span of 18 bases. Here the CDR3 DNA reads TGTGCCACGCAAGCTAGGGGTTCCCGCACAGATACGCAGTATTTT. Translating it yields CATQARGSRTDTQYF.

This rearrangement joins TRBV28 to TRBJ2-1; D may be TRBD2 (7 bases). V dropped 6 bases and J dropped 1 base, with 13 bases sitting between them. The CDR3 is 15 amino acids. Germline V gene lookup returns CDR1 MDHEN and CDR2 SYDVKM. CDR3 in DNA: TGTGCCAGCAGGGGTGGGGGGGCTTCCTACAATGAGCAGTTCTTC. Amino acids: CASRGGGASYNEQFF.

The chain couples TRBV6-1 to TRBJ2-7, with TRBD2 as a possible D gene (6 bases). The CDR3 consists of 14 residues. In germline, CDR1 is MNHNS, CDR2 SASEGT. The V end was cut by 6 bases, the J end by 2 bases, with 14 bases between. CDR3 sequence (DNA): TGTGCCAGCAGACCGGGGGTAGGAACCTACGAGCAGTACTTC. It is translated as CASRPGVGTYEQYF.

With regard to this clone: The germline gene is not matched at one end of the junction; a read error may be the cause. The V and J genes are TRBV5-1 and TRBJ2-5, with no clear D. This CDR3 region has 14 residues. Looked up from germline, CDR1 is SGHRS and CDR2 is YFSETQ. CDR3 amino acids: CASSLVGPTETQYF. DNA for the CDR3: TGTGCCAGCAGCTTGGTTGGCCCCACAGAGACCCAGTACTTC.

The CDR3 here is CASRQLENSNQPQHF. CDR3 nucleotide sequence: TGCGCCAGCCGACAACTAGAAAATAGCAATCAGCCCCAGCATTTT. This chain links TRBV4-1 with TRBJ1-5, with D uncertain. Germline values: CDR1 MGHRA, CDR2 YSYEKL. V lost 8 bases and J lost 0, with 14 bases in between. The length of the CDR3 is 15 residues.

This chain connects TRBV10-3 to TRBJ2-1; 8 bases align to TRBD2. Germline CDR1 is ENHRY and CDR2 is SYGVKD. This CDR3 is 14 amino acids long. Trimming took 6 bases from V and 5 from J; bases not matched to a gene: 6. The CDR3, as DNA: TGTGCCATCAGCCCGACTAGCGTAAACAATGAGCAGTTCTTC. This codes for CAISPTSVNNEQFF.

The gene calls are TRBV5-5 and TRBJ2-6; D unclear. The CDR3 contains 17 residues. V lost 2 bases, J lost 1 base, and 13 bases lay in between. Looked up from germline, CDR1 is SGHKS and CDR2 is YYEKEE (reference sequence). CDR3 in DNA: TGTGCCAGCAGCTTCGGCAATTTGCGGTCTGGGGCCAACGTCCTGACTTTC. Translating it yields CASSFGNLRSGANVLTF.

The chain carries TRBV29-1 and TRBJ1-2, with TRBD1 matching 7 bases. V trimming: 6 bases; J trimming: 1 base; junction bases outside the gene matches: 8. The CDR3 is made up of 14 amino acids. The germline CDR1 and CDR2 sequences are SQVTM and ANQGSEA. This CDR3 reads CSVNRQGLNYGYTF. The CDR3 nucleotides read TGCAGCGTGAACCGACAGGGCCTTAACTATGGCTACACCTTC. Using reference TRBV29-1 and TRBJ1-2 for the parts outside the CDR3, the full variable domain is SAVISQKPSRDICQRGTSLTIQCQVDSQVTMMFWYRQQPGQSLTLIATANQGSEATYESGFVIDKFPISRPNLTFSTLTVSNMSPEDSSIYLCSVNRQGLNYGYTFGSGTRLTVV.

This clone was found a few times. The CDR3 reads CASRYLSTGELFF. The CDR3 nucleotides read TGTGCCAGCCGCTACCTGTCTACCGGGGAGCTGTTTTTT. The rearrangement joins TRBV2 to TRBJ2-2, with D unresolved. V was trimmed by 8 bases and J by 5 bases, leaving 12 bases between them. CDR3 length equals 13 residues. Germline V gene sequence: CDR1 SNHLY, CDR2 FYNNEI. The whole variable domain, remainder taken from reference TRBV2 and TRBJ2-2, is EPEVTQTPSHQVTQMGQEVILRCVPISNHLYFYWYRQILGQKVEFLVSFYNNEISEKSEIFDDQFSVERPDGSNFTLKIRSTKLEDSAMYFCASRYLSTGELFFGEGSRLTVL.